The T cell receptor beta chain under discussion was sequenced for a study of T cell changes during pregnancy in multiple sclerosis (dated by TCRdb to the late 2010s). With respect to the entire study: Changes in the T cell repertoire over the course of pregnancy were examined in this study in women with multiple sclerosis.

Preparation of the library involved the immunoSEQ multiplex PCR assay. The source is immuneACCESS, and TCRdb retained only in-frame sequences with V and J called. Part of the clones is not carried over; for the studies checked, unresolved V genes explain less than half of this, and the remainder is unexplained. The sample contains fewer than 150,000 clones, about 96% of them found a single time. Approximately 0.45% of the sample is taken by the ten largest. Relative to germline, V is missing 5 bases and J is missing 5 bases, with 10 bases of the junction outside any gene match. The CDR3 numbers 16 residues from cysteine through phenylalanine. Just CDR3 DNA is preserved here, 48 bases in frame from base 1. Looking up the germline V gene yields CDR1 SGHTA and CDR2 FQGNSA. To note about this clone: Its binding antigen is unknown. No base qualities exist here, and no much larger clone lies one base off it.

The TCR was taken from a female donor with multiple sclerosis, enrolled in a pregnancy study. Sequencing used peripheral blood, obtained after pregnancy. The V and J segments used are TRBV7-2 and TRBJ2-3; 10 bases in the junction line up with TRBD2. Here the CDR3 is given as CASSRGLSGRGDTQYF. The DNA sequence is TGTGCCAGCAGCAGAGGACTGAGCGGGAGGGGAGATACGCAGTATTTT.